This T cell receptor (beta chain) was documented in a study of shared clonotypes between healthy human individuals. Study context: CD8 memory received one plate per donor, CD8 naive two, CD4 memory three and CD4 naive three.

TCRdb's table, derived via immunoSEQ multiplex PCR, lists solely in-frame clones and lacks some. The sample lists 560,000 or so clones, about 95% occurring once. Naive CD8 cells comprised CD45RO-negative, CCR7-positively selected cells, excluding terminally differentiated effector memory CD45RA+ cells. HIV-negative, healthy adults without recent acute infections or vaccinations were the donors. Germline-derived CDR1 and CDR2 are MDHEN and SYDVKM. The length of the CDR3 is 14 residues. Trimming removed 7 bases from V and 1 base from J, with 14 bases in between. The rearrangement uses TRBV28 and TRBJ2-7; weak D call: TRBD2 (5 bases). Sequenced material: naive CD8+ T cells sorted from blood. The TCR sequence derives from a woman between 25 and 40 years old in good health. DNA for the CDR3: TGTGCCAGCACCACCGACGGACTTTCCTACGAGCAGTACTTC. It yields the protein CASTTDGLSYEQYF. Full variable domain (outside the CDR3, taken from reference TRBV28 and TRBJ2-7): DVKVTQSSRYLVKRTGEKVFLECVQDMDHENMFWYRQDPGLGLRLIYFSYDVKMKEKGDIPEGYSVSREKKERFSLILESASTNQTSMYLCASTTDGLSYEQYFGPGTRLTVT.